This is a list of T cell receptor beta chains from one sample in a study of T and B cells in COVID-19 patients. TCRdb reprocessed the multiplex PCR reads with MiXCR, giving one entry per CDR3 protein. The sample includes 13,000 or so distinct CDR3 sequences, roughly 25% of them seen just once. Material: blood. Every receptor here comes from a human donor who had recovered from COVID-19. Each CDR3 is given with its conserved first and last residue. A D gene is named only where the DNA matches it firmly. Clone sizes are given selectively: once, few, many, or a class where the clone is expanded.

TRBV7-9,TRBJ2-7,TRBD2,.,CASSQTSGESYEQYF,TGTGCCAGCAGCCAGACTAGCGGGGAGTCCTACGAGCAGTACTTC
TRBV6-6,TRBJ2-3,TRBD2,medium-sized,CASSFQAGGPLDTQYF,TGTGCCAGCAGTTTTCAAGCGGGGGGGCCATTAGATACGCAGTATTTT
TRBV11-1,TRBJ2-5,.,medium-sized,CASSRWTDQETQYF,TGTGCCAGCAGCCGTTGGACAGACCAAGAGACCCAGTACTTC
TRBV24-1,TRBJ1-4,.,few,CATSDPTGSQEKLFF,TGTGCCACCAGTGACCCAACAGGGAGTCAGGAAAAACTGTTTTTT
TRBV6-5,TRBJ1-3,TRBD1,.,CASSPVRQGKSGNTIYF,TGTGCCAGCAGTCCGGTTCGACAGGGGAAGTCTGGAAACACCATATATTTT
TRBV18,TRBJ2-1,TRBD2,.,CASSPTSGEFYNEQFF,TGTGCCAGCAGCCCTACTAGCGGGGAGTTCTACAATGAGCAGTTCTTC
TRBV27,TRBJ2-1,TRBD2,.,CASRIAGGRNEQFF,TGTGCCAGCAGGATAGCGGGAGGGCGCAATGAGCAGTTCTTC
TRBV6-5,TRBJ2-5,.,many,CASRRGGVGETQYF,TGTGCCAGCAGGAGGGGGGGCGTTGGAGAGACCCAGTACTTC
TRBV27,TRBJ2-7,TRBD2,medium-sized,CASSGGYYEQYF,TGTGCCAGCAGCGGGGGGTACTACGAGCAGTACTTC
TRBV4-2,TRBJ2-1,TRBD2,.,CASSQLYKAGGLYNEQFF,TGTGCCAGCAGCCAACTATATAAAGCGGGAGGGCTCTACAATGAGCAGTTCTTC
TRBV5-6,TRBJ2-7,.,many,CASSYGHSYGEQYF,TGTGCCAGCAGCTATGGACATTCGTACGGCGAGCAGTACTTC
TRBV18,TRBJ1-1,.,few,CASSPRVGLNTEAFF,TGTGCCAGCTCACCTCGAGTCGGCCTGAACACTGAAGCTTTCTTT
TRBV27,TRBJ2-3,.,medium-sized,CASIHTDTQYF,TGTGCCAGCATCCACACAGATACGCAGTATTTT
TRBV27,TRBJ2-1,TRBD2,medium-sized,CASSPLAGSYNEQFF,TGTGCCAGCAGTCCTCTAGCGGGAAGCTACAATGAGCAGTTCTTC
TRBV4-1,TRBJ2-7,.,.,CASSQEGPRRVHEQYF,TGCGCCAGCAGCCAAGAAGGGCCACGGAGGGTACACGAGCAGTACTTC
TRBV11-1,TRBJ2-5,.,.,CASGADGETQYF,TGTGCCAGCGGAGCGGACGGAGAGACCCAGTACTTC
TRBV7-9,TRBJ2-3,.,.,CASSFQGWGGTDTQYF,TGTGCCAGCAGCTTCCAGGGGTGGGGGGGCACAGATACGCAGTATTTT
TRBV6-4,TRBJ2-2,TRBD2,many,CASSDGTSGNTGELFF,TGTGCCAGCAGTGACGGGACTAGCGGGAACACCGGGGAGCTGTTTTTT
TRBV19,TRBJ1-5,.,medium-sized,CASSIAEQDHQPQHF,TGTGCCAGTAGTATAGCGGAACAGGACCACCAGCCCCAGCATTTT
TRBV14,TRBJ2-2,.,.,CASSQFSGELFF,TGTGCCAGCAGCCAATTTTCCGGGGAGCTGTTTTTT
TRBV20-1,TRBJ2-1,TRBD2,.,CSARGGREGLRNEQFF,TGCAGTGCTAGAGGGGGTCGGGAGGGGCTTCGGAATGAGCAGTTCTTC
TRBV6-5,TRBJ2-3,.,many,CASSEVPQDTQYF,TGTGCCAGCAGTGAAGTCCCCCAGGATACGCAGTATTTT
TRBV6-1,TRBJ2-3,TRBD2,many,CASSIAGGYYTQYF,TGTGCCAGCAGTATAGCGGGGGGGTACTATACGCAGTATTTT
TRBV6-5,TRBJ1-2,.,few,CASSRTSNYGYTF,TGTGCCAGCAGTCGAACCTCTAACTATGGCTACACCTTC
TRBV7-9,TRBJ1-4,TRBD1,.,CASSLRFGQGISNEKLFF,TGTGCCAGCAGCTTGAGATTCGGACAGGGGATCTCTAATGAAAAACTGTTTTTT
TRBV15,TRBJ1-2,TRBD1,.,CATSPGAGTGGGYGYTF,TGTGCCACCAGCCCAGGTGCCGGGACAGGGGGTGGCTATGGCTACACCTTC
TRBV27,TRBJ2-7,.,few,CASSELGSSYEQYF,TGTGCCAGCAGCGAACTGGGCAGCTCCTACGAGCAGTACTTC
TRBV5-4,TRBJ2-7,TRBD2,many,CASSPGGTSDYEQYF,TGTGCCAGCAGCCCGGGTGGGACTAGCGATTACGAGCAGTACTTC
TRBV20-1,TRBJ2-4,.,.,CSAWLSRVAKNIQYF,TGCAGTGCTTGGTTGAGCAGGGTGGCCAAAAACATTCAGTACTTC
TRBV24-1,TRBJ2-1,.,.,CATSDLGPEQFF,TGTGCCACCAGTGATTTGGGGCCGGAGCAGTTCTTC
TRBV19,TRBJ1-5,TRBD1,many,CASNPLGRQGVSNQPQHF,TGTGCCAGTAACCCCCTAGGGCGACAGGGCGTAAGCAATCAGCCCCAGCATTTT